Shown below are 9 T cell receptor beta chains from a single sample sequenced in a study of blood T cell repertoires in COVID-19. Clones were read by immunoSEQ multiplex PCR, and TCRdb kept only the in-frame ones, dropping some. The sample contains a few hundred thousand clones, roughly nine tenths of which appear only once. Sequenced sample: peripheral blood. These receptor sequences come from a man between 60 and 75 years old who had recovered from COVID-19.

This clone has a handful of counts. The chain combines TRBV6-5 with TRBJ1-2; 7 positions match TRBD1. Germline V gene data show CDR1 as MNHEY and CDR2 as SVGAGI. This CDR3 has 14 amino acids. Trimming cost V 1 base and J 6 bases; bases outside gene matches: 5. The CDR3 DNA reads as TGTGCCAGCAGTTACTTGACAGGGTCGGATGGCTACACCTTC. It encodes CASSYLTGSDGYTF.

The chain employs TRBV10-3 and TRBJ2-2, with 9 bases aligning to TRBD1. V was pared by 6 bases and J by 4 bases, with 6 bases of the junction left unmatched. Germline CDR1 is ENHRY and CDR2 is SYGVKD. The CDR3 is made up of 15 amino acids. The CDR3 is CAIRNGQGITGELFF. DNA for the CDR3: TGTGCCATCAGAAATGGACAGGGGATCACCGGGGAGCTGTTTTTT.

This chain uses TRBV19 with TRBJ2-3; weak D call: TRBD2 (6 bases). CDR3 size: 14 residues. The V and J ends lost 4 bases and 0 bases respectively, with 8 bases between them. Germline V gene lookup returns CDR1 LNHDA and CDR2 SQIVND (reference sequence). Here the CDR3 DNA reads TGTGCCAGTAGTAGCGGGGTTAGCACAGATACGCAGTATTTT. Its protein is CASSSGVSTDTQYF.

This chain links TRBV5-1 with TRBJ1-2, with a tentative D call TRBD1 (6 bases). The CDR3 length is 14 residues. V shed 4 bases and J shed 6 bases, with 16 bases lying between them. Germline loops: CDR1 SGHRS, CDR2 YFSETQ. CDR3 sequence: CASSALGGEDGYTF. CDR3 in DNA: TGCGCCAGCAGCGCCTTAGGGGGAGAGGATGGCTACACCTTC.

The chain combines TRBV15 with TRBJ1-6, with D hard to call. There are 17 residues in the CDR3. The V gene lost 1 base and the J gene lost 0 bases, with 10 bases spanning the gap. The germline V gene has CDR1 LNHNV and CDR2 YYDKDF (reference sequence). CDR3 in amino acids: CATSRVSGSSYNSPLHF. The CDR3 coding sequence is TGTGCCACCAGCAGAGTTTCGGGGAGCTCCTATAATTCACCCCTCCACTTT.

V and J are TRBV7-2 and TRBJ1-4, with a possible D match to TRBD1 (6 bases). Germline CDR1 and CDR2: SGHTA and FQGNSA. Between the trimmed V and J ends, which lost 3 bases and 3 bases, there was a span of 11 bases. CDR3 length: 15 amino acids. The CDR3 is CASSLNRVANEKLFF. CDR3 nucleotide sequence: TGTGCCAGCAGCTTGAACAGGGTAGCTAATGAAAAACTGTTTTTT.

The chain joins TRBV3-1 (or the pseudogene TRBV3-2) to TRBJ1-6, with 7 bases fitting TRBD1. J was trimmed by 8 bases and V by 4 bases; bases with no gene match: 5. This CDR3 spans 14 amino acids. Germline V gene data show CDR1 as LGHDT and CDR2 as YNNKEL (reference sequence). The CDR3 here is CASSLDRADSPLHF. CDR3 sequence (DNA): TGTGCCAGCAGCCTAGACAGGGCCGATTCACCCCTCCACTTT.

This clone appeared a single time. In DNA, the CDR3 is TGTGCCAGCAGCGAACCGGGACTAGGGAGAAGCTCCTACGAGCAGTACTTC. This gives the protein CASSEPGLGRSSYEQYF. The J gene is TRBJ2-7, the V gene TRBV5-5; 8 nucleotides align to TRBD2. The ends lost 4 bases at V and 0 bases at J; junction bases unmatched: 12. The CDR3 contains 17 residues. Germline CDR1 is SGHKS and CDR2 is YYEKEE (reference sequence).

For the CDR3, the DNA is TGTGCCAGCGGCTGGGGCAGTAATCAGCCCCAGCATTTT. Translated: CASGWGSNQPQHF. The V call is TRBV5-5, the J call TRBJ1-5; D perhaps matches TRBD1 (5 bases). Looked up from germline, CDR1 is SGHKS and CDR2 is YYEKEE (reference sequence). CDR3 length: 13 amino acids. Trimming shortened V by 7 bases and J by 4 bases, and 12 bases separated the two germline ends. Full variable domain (remainder filled in from reference TRBV5-5 and TRBJ1-5): DAGVTQSPTHLIKTRGQQVTLRCSPISGHKSVSWYQQVLGQGPQFIFQYYEKEERGRGNFPDRFSARQFPNYSSELNVNALLLGDSALYLCASGWGSNQPQHFGDGTRLSIL.